This TCR beta chain comes out of a study of OX40 agonist ivuxolimab in advanced cancers. Trimming stripped 0 bases from V and 4 bases from J, with 9 bases between. The CDR3 sequence is 15 residues long. Germline values: CDR1 MNHEY, CDR2 SVGAGI. The repertoire was sequenced with immunoSEQ multiplex PCR; TCRdb's copy has only in-frame clones and lacks some. Counted here are roughly 86,000 clones, about 90% occurring once; the ten biggest clones make up 0.43%. This TCR came from an adult with an advanced solid tumor such as melanoma, head and neck, liver or kidney cancer. Sample: CD4+ or CD8+ T cells sorted from blood, taken in a trial of the OX40 agonist ivuxolimab. The rearrangement uses TRBV6-5 and TRBJ1-4; no clear D. The CDR3 sequence: CASSYSNQLNEKLFF. The CDR3 coding sequence is TGTGCCAGCAGTTACTCCAATCAGCTTAATGAAAAACTGTTTTTT.